The next 28 T cell receptor beta chains were all read from a single sample in a study of T cell changes during pregnancy in multiple sclerosis. Method: immunoSEQ multiplex PCR; TCRdb's copy keeps in-frame clones and lacks some. The data show tens of thousands of clones, roughly nine tenths seen once. The input for sequencing was CD8+ T cells from peripheral blood mononuclear cells, taken in the second trimester of pregnancy. Receptors originate from a female donor with multiple sclerosis, enrolled in a pregnancy study.

The gene calls are TRBV4-1 and TRBJ2-1; 7 bases agree with TRBD2. Trimming at V came to 3 bases and at J to 8 bases, leaving 22 bases not matched to a gene. CDR3 length: 19 residues. CDR1 MGHRA and CDR2 YSYEKL come from the germline V gene. The chain's CDR3 is CASSQGEGLNFLRGDEQFF. CDR3 coding DNA: TGCGCCAGCAGCCAGGGGGAGGGACTCAACTTTCTCAGAGGCGATGAGCAGTTCTTC.

The rearrangement joins TRBV7-8 to TRBJ1-2; a weak D match, TRBD1 (6 bases). Germline V CDR1 and CDR2: SGHVS, FQNEAQ. The V and J ends lost 3 bases and 2 bases respectively, with 13 bases between them. There are 15 residues in the CDR3. CDR3 coding DNA: TGTGCCAGCAGCTTTATGGGTACAGGGAACTATGGCTACACCTTC. This codes for CASSFMGTGNYGYTF.

This clone has just one count. The chain recombines TRBV5-6 with TRBJ2-1, with D possibly being TRBD2 (7 bases). V was shortened by 3 bases and J by 4 bases, with 20 bases between the two germline ends. Germline V lookup: CDR1 SGHDT, CDR2 YYEEEE. CDR3 length: 17 amino acids. The CDR3 sequence: CASSSTGGPKVYNEQFF. The CDR3, as DNA: TGTGCCAGCAGCTCGACGGGGGGCCCAAAGGTATACAATGAGCAGTTCTTC.

This chain connects TRBV7-8 to TRBJ2-7, with a tentative D call TRBD2 (7 bases). From germline, CDR1 is SGHVS and CDR2 FQNEAQ. Trimming removed 4 bases from V and 6 bases from J, with 22 bases in between. This CDR3 region has 16 residues. CDR3 sequence reads: CASSSIGAAGEGEQYF. The CDR3 nucleotides are TGTGCCAGCAGCTCAATCGGGGCGGCAGGGGAGGGCGAGCAGTACTTC.

This rearrangement joins TRBV6-4 to TRBJ2-1, with D maybe TRBD2 (5 bases). Between the trimmed V and J ends, which lost 2 bases and 8 bases, there was a span of 13 bases. The germline gives CDR1 MRHNA, CDR2 SNTAGT. The CDR3 extends over 14 amino acids. CDR3 DNA sequence: TGTGCCAGCAGTGACGACGGGGAAAAGCATGAGCAGTTCTTC. This translates into CASSDDGEKHEQFF.

The gene calls are TRBV11-2 and TRBJ2-3, with 7 bases that match TRBD2. Germline lookup yields CDR1 SGHAT and CDR2 FQNNGV. The V and J ends lost 4 bases and 3 bases, in that order; junction bases with no gene match: 10. The CDR3 has 16 residues. The DNA of the CDR3 is TGTGCCAGCAGCTCCACGGGGGGAGAGGGGACAGATACGCAGTATTTT. It encodes CASSSTGGEGTDTQYF.

The rearrangement uses TRBV2 and TRBJ2-3, with D maybe TRBD2 (5 bases). The CDR3 sequence is 15 residues long. The germline V and J ends were trimmed by 5 bases and 0 bases, with 12 bases remaining between them. Germline V CDR1 and CDR2: SNHLY, FYNNEI. CDR3 sequence: CASSQNGDSTDTQYF. The CDR3 region has the DNA TGTGCCAGCAGTCAAAACGGGGATAGCACAGATACGCAGTATTTT.

The chain combines TRBV7-9 with TRBJ2-7, with TRBD2 as a possible D gene (6 bases). From germline, CDR1 is SEHNR and CDR2 FQNEAQ (reference sequence). Trimming stripped 3 bases from V and 2 bases from J, with 8 bases between. There are 13 residues in the CDR3. CDR3 sequence (DNA): TGTGCCAGCAGCTTTGGGGGGACCTACGAGCAGTACTTC. Translating gives CASSFGGTYEQYF.

The gene calls are TRBV19 and TRBJ2-7, with D perhaps matching TRBD1 (5 bases). This CDR3 is 13 amino acids long. With 7 bases removed from V and 4 bases from J, the gap between germline ends came to 14 bases. Germline V gene lookup returns CDR1 LNHDA and CDR2 SQIVND (reference sequence). This CDR3 is CASKDTRGYEQYF. In nucleotides, the CDR3 is TGTGCCAGTAAGGACACAAGGGGATACGAGCAGTACTTC.

The chain joins TRBV6-1 to TRBJ2-7; D gene uncertain. Trimming pared 3 bases from V and 12 bases from J, leaving 15 bases between. This CDR3 comprises 12 residues. Per the germline V gene, CDR1 is MNHNS and CDR2 is SASEGT. CDR3 coding DNA: TGTGCCAGCAGTGAGAGAACTCTACGATCGTACTTC. This translates into CASSERTLRSYF.

This clone appeared a single time. The chain employs TRBV4-1 and TRBJ2-1; D not resolved. Germline CDR1 MGHRA, CDR2 YSYEKL. V dropped 0 bases and J dropped 3 bases, with 6 bases sitting between them. This CDR3 is 14 amino acids long. The CDR3: CASSQDPYYNEQFF. The CDR3 bases are TGCGCCAGCAGCCAAGACCCCTACTACAATGAGCAGTTCTTC.

The chain links TRBV9 to TRBJ1-5; D might be TRBD1 (6 bases). V lost 3 bases, J lost 2 bases, and 9 bases lay in between. There are 14 residues in the CDR3. Germline CDR1 reads SGDLS; CDR2 reads YYNGEE. The CDR3 region is CASSEAGGNQPQHF. CDR3 in DNA: TGTGCCAGCAGCGAGGCAGGGGGCAATCAGCCCCAGCATTTT.

V is TRBV7-3 and J is TRBJ2-7; TRBD2 is a possible D gene (6 bases). CDR3 length equals 15 residues. Trimming shortened V by 5 bases and J by 0 bases, and 14 bases separated the two germline ends. Per germline, CDR1 SGHTA and CDR2 FQGTGA. The CDR3 sequence: CASSPLGGTSYEQYF. As DNA, the CDR3 is TGTGCCAGCAGCCCACTCGGCGGGACCTCCTACGAGCAGTACTTC.

V and J are TRBV5-6 and TRBJ2-1, with 9 positions matching TRBD2. Germline V lookup: CDR1 SGHDT, CDR2 YYEEEE. The V segment lost 5 bases and the J segment 8 bases; nucleotides outside the gene matches: 5. This CDR3 spans 13 amino acids. The CDR3 protein is CASSSAGGDEQFF. In DNA, the CDR3 is TGTGCCAGCAGTTCGGCGGGAGGGGATGAGCAGTTCTTC. The full variable domain, rest sourced from reference TRBV5-6 and TRBJ2-1, is DAGVTQSPTHLIKTRGQQVTLRCSPKSGHDTVSWYQQALGQGPQFIFQYYEEEERQRGNFPDRFSGHQFPNYSSELNVNALLLGDSALYLCASSSAGGDEQFFGPGTRLTVL.

The V gene is TRBV13, the J gene TRBJ1-1, with 7 positions matching TRBD1. The CDR3 loop spans 12 amino acids. J lost 8 bases, V lost 3 bases, and 3 bases had no gene match. CDR1 is PRHDT and CDR2 is FYEKMQ in the germline V gene (reference sequence). The CDR3 spells CASSFRQGEAFF. The CDR3 DNA sequence: TGTGCCAGCAGCTTCCGACAGGGCGAAGCTTTCTTT.

The chain combines TRBV7-6 with TRBJ1-4; 9 nucleotides match TRBD1. The germline CDR1 and CDR2 sequences are SGHVS and FNYEAQ. The J segment lost 7 bases and the V segment lost 6 bases, leaving 6 bases of the junction unmatched. The CDR3 sequence is 14 residues long. The CDR3 sequence is CASSPGQGGEKLFF. For the CDR3, the DNA is TGTGCCAGCAGTCCGGGACAGGGAGGTGAAAAACTGTTTTTT. Supplemented by reference TRBV7-6 and TRBJ1-4, the full variable domain reads GAGVSQSPRYKVTKRGQDVALRCDPISGHVSLYWYRQALGQGPEFLTYFNYEAQQDKSGLPNDRFSAERPEGSISTLTIQRTEQRDSAMYRCASSPGQGGEKLFFGSGTQLSVL.

In this sample, this clone turned up once. The chain couples TRBV9 to TRBJ2-5, with 8 positions matching TRBD1. The V and J ends lost 0 bases and 4 bases, in that order; junction bases with no gene match: 2. The CDR3 spans 14 residues. CDR1 SGDLS and CDR2 YYNGEE come from the germline V gene. CDR3 bases: TGTGCCAGCAGCGTAGCAGGGGGCACAGAGACCCAGTACTTC. It codes for CASSVAGGTETQYF.

The genes are TRBV19 and TRBJ1-2; D is ambiguous. V was cut by 8 bases and J by 6 bases, with 16 bases left in between. Germline-derived CDR1 and CDR2 are LNHDA and SQIVND (reference sequence). The CDR3 is 13 residues long. For the CDR3, the DNA is TGTGCCAGTGGCCTTCTCCTTTCTGATGGCTACACCTTC. The encoded protein is CASGLLLSDGYTF.

The V call is TRBV6-6, the J call TRBJ2-7; 9 bases align to TRBD1. The CDR3 has 15 amino acids. Germline assignment: CDR1 MNHNY and CDR2 SVGAGI (reference sequence). The J segment lost 5 bases and the V segment lost 7 bases, leaving 12 bases of the junction unmatched. The CDR3 nucleotides read TGTGCCAGCATCCCCCATGGGGACAGGGTCCACGAGCAGTACTTC. It yields the protein CASIPHGDRVHEQYF.

This clone is a singleton in its sample. V gene TRBV2 combines with J gene TRBJ2-7, with a weak D call TRBD1 (6 bases). Germline V gene data show CDR1 as SNHLY and CDR2 as FYNNEI. V dropped 6 bases and J dropped 3 bases, with 15 bases sitting between them. The CDR3 covers 14 residues. CDR3 loop: CASSGVRGNYEQYF. The DNA for the CDR3 is TGTGCCAGCAGCGGCGTCAGGGGCAACTACGAGCAGTACTTC.

V usage is TRBV15 and J usage is TRBJ1-4, with 8 bases matching TRBD1. The germline CDR1 and CDR2 sequences are LNHNV and YYDKDF (reference sequence). V gave up 0 bases and J gave up 13 bases; unmatched junction bases: 7. The CDR3 covers 14 residues. The CDR3 reads CATSRDLTGERLFF. CDR3 DNA: TGTGCCACCAGCAGAGACCTGACAGGGGAGAGACTGTTTTTT.

The chain carries TRBV2 and TRBJ2-7, with 8 bases matching TRBD1. This CDR3 region has 15 residues. After removal of 2 bases from V and 3 bases from J, the junction contained 6 bases not matched to a gene. Per the germline V gene, CDR1 is SNHLY and CDR2 is FYNNEI. The CDR3 loop reads CASSEKTGAIYEQYF. For the CDR3, the DNA is TGTGCCAGCAGTGAAAAGACAGGGGCAATCTACGAGCAGTACTTC.

CDR3 sequence (DNA): TGTGCCAGCAGTCCAAGCGCTCCGGGGACCCAGTACTTC. Protein sequence: CASSPSAPGTQYF. The chain uses TRBV27 and TRBJ2-5; no clear D gene. Trimming pared 5 bases from V and 7 bases from J, leaving 14 bases between. CDR3 length: 13 amino acids. Germline V gene sequence: CDR1 MNHEY, CDR2 SMNVEV (reference sequence).

V is TRBV6-1 and J is TRBJ1-1; D call uncertain. Trimming pared 1 base from V and 1 base from J, leaving 7 bases between. Germline assignment: CDR1 MNHNS and CDR2 SASEGT. The length of the CDR3 is 14 residues. CDR3 sequence: CASSEGGENTEAFF. For the CDR3, the DNA is TGTGCCAGCAGTGAAGGCGGGGAGAACACTGAAGCTTTCTTT.

The V and J genes are TRBV5-6 and TRBJ2-1, with D possibly TRBD2 on 7 matching bases. Trimming left V 0 bases short and J 10 bases short, with 11 bases between. The CDR3 covers 13 residues. CDR1 and CDR2 (germline): SGHDT, YYEEEE. The CDR3 loop is CASSLGGGTEQFF. The CDR3 DNA reads TGTGCCAGCAGCTTGGGGGGAGGGACAGAGCAGTTCTTC.

The J gene is TRBJ1-4, the V gene TRBV7-6; no clear D gene. The germline gives CDR1 SGHVS, CDR2 FNYEAQ. The CDR3 loop spans 16 amino acids. Between the trimmed V and J ends, which lost 0 bases and 3 bases, there was a span of 11 bases. This CDR3 is CASSLASGWANEKLFF. In DNA form, the CDR3 reads TGTGCCAGCAGCTTAGCGTCAGGATGGGCTAATGAAAAACTGTTTTTT.

J is TRBJ2-3 and V is TRBV30; 8 nucleotides line up with TRBD1. Germline V gene lookup returns CDR1 GTSNPN and CDR2 SVGIG (reference sequence). The CDR3 sequence is 15 residues long. The V segment lost 3 bases and the J segment 2 bases; nucleotides outside the gene matches: 7. In nucleotides, the CDR3 is TGTGCCTGGAGCGGGACAGGCGGATTCACAGATACGCAGTATTTT. It codes for CAWSGTGGFTDTQYF.

V usage is TRBV27 and J usage is TRBJ2-5; perhaps TRBD1 as D (6 bases). Trimming shortened V by 6 bases and J by 5 bases, and 13 bases separated the two germline ends. Germline assignment: CDR1 MNHEY and CDR2 SMNVEV (reference sequence). This CDR3 spans 13 amino acids. In DNA, the CDR3 is TGTGCCAGCAGCGTGACAGGAGAGGAGACCCAGTACTTC. Residues: CASSVTGEETQYF.